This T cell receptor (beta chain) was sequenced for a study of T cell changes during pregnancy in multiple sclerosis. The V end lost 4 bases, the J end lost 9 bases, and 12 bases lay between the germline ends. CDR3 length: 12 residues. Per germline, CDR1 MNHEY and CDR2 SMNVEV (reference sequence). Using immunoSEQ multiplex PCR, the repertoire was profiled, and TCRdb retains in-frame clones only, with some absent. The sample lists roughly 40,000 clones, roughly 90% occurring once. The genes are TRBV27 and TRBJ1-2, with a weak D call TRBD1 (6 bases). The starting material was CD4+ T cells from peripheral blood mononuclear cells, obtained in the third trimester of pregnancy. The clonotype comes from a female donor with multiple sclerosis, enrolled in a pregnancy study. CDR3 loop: CASSSQGLRYTF. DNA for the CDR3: TGTGCCAGCAGTTCACAGGGTTTACGCTACACCTTC.